Below, 10 T cell receptor beta chains from the same sample are listed, as sequenced in a study of blood T cell repertoires in COVID-19. Assay: immunoSEQ multiplex PCR; the TCRdb copy retains only in-frame clones and omits some. The sample carries a few hundred thousand clones, just under 85% recorded once. Sequenced: PBMCs or T cells enriched from blood (not recorded which). The receptors were gathered from a middle-aged woman with acute COVID-19.

This chain connects TRBV4-3 to TRBJ1-2; D is possibly TRBD1 (5 bases). The V gene's germline CDR1 is LGHNA and CDR2 YSLEER. V lost 0 bases, J lost 4 bases, and 15 bases lay in between. CDR3 length: 16 amino acids. Here the CDR3 reads CASSQDWAVGGYGYTF. CDR3 sequence (DNA): TGCGCCAGCAGCCAAGACTGGGCAGTCGGGGGCTATGGCTACACCTTC.

This rearrangement joins TRBV10-2 to TRBJ1-5; TRBD1 might be the D (6 bases). CDR3 length equals 14 residues. Germline CDR1 WSHSY, CDR2 SAAADI. V shed 3 bases and J shed 2 bases, with 8 bases lying between them. The CDR3 coding sequence is TGCGCCAGCAGTGAAGGGGGGGGCAATCAGCCCCAGCATTTT. Translated: CASSEGGGNQPQHF.

This clone was recorded a few times. The V and J genes are TRBV2 and TRBJ1-2; no definite D call. The CDR3 runs 12 residues. The ends were cut back, 3 bases at V and 2 bases at J, with 4 bases in the middle. Germline V CDR1 and CDR2: SNHLY, FYNNEI. The CDR3 DNA is TGTGCCAGCAGTGACGGGAACTATGGCTACACCTTC. Translation: CASSDGNYGYTF. The whole variable domain, remainder taken from reference TRBV2 and TRBJ1-2, is EPEVTQTPSHQVTQMGQEVILRCVPISNHLYFYWYRQILGQKVEFLVSFYNNEISEKSEIFDDQFSVERPDGSNFTLKIRSTKLEDSAMYFCASSDGNYGYTFGSGTRLTVV.

The chain uses TRBV2 and TRBJ1-1, with unresolved D. V lost 8 bases to trimming and J lost 0 bases, with 10 bases between them. This CDR3 has 13 residues. Germline CDR1 and CDR2: SNHLY and FYNNEI. CDR3 amino acids: CASRRELNTEAFF. The DNA of the CDR3 is TGTGCCAGCCGGAGAGAGCTGAACACTGAAGCTTTCTTT.

V and J are TRBV28 and TRBJ2-2, with D uncertain. Germline-derived CDR1 and CDR2 are MDHEN and SYDVKM. This CDR3 region has 15 residues. Trimming pared 0 bases from V and 6 bases from J, leaving 11 bases between. CDR3 DNA: TGTGCCAGCAGTTTATGGGGCACGAAGTCCGGGGAGCTGTTTTTT. As protein: CASSLWGTKSGELFF.

The rearrangement joins TRBV5-1 to TRBJ1-4, with D perhaps TRBD1 (6 bases). V shed 4 bases and J shed 4 bases, with 11 bases lying between them. The CDR3 covers 14 residues. Germline V gene data show CDR1 as SGHRS and CDR2 as YFSETQ. The CDR3 bases are TGCGCCAGCAGCGTCGGACAGCTTAATGAAAAACTGTTTTTT. Its protein product is CASSVGQLNEKLFF.

J is TRBJ2-7 and V is TRBV5-5; the match to TRBD1 covers 8 bases. The germline CDR1 and CDR2 sequences are SGHKS and YYEKEE (reference sequence). Trimming at V came to 2 bases and at J to 6 bases, leaving 7 bases not matched to a gene. The CDR3 length is 14 residues. CDR3 sequence (DNA): TGTGCCAGCAGCTTTGGCAGGGGGCTTGGCGAGCAGTACTTC. It is translated as CASSFGRGLGEQYF. The variable domain in full, completed from reference TRBV5-5 and TRBJ2-7, reads DAGVTQSPTHLIKTRGQQVTLRCSPISGHKSVSWYQQVLGQGPQFIFQYYEKEERGRGNFPDRFSARQFPNYSSELNVNALLLGDSALYLCASSFGRGLGEQYFGPGTRLTVT.

This sequence joins TRBV28 and TRBJ1-2; the match to TRBD1 covers 11 bases. The V and J ends lost 5 bases and 6 bases, in that order; junction bases with no gene match: 8. Germline V CDR1 and CDR2: MDHEN, SYDVKM. The CDR3 consists of 15 residues. The CDR3 loop is CASSVGDRGKDGYTF. Here the CDR3 DNA reads TGTGCCAGCAGTGTTGGGGACAGGGGGAAGGATGGCTACACCTTC.

The chain links TRBV5-1 to TRBJ2-3, with 7 bases matching TRBD2. The germline V gene has CDR1 SGHRS and CDR2 YFSETQ. Trimming took 0 bases from V and 4 from J; bases not matched to a gene: 5. The CDR3 loop spans 15 amino acids. The CDR3 DNA is TGCGCCAGCAGCTTGGATGGTAGCGGGTCAGATACGCAGTATTTT. Its protein product is CASSLDGSGSDTQYF.

This sequence joins TRBV28 and TRBJ2-1; 13 nucleotides align to TRBD2. Germline CDR1 is MDHEN and CDR2 is SYDVKM. Trimming took 6 bases from V and 5 from J; bases not matched to a gene: 10. This CDR3 spans 17 amino acids. The CDR3 here is CASRGTSGIGTHNEQFF. As DNA, the CDR3 is TGTGCCAGCAGGGGGACTAGCGGGATAGGGACACACAATGAGCAGTTCTTC.